The next 32 T cell receptor beta chains were all read from a single sample in a study of blood T cell repertoires in COVID-19. Produced via immunoSEQ multiplex PCR; TCRdb's table is partial and in-frame only. The table shows over 200,000 clones, with around 84% occurring only once. What was sequenced was peripheral blood. The receptors shown here come from a man in his forties who had recovered from COVID-19.

The chain carries TRBV7-2 and TRBJ2-3, with TRBD2 matching over 7 bases. Trimming at V came to 3 bases and at J to 2 bases, leaving 5 bases not matched to a gene. Germline assignment: CDR1 SGHTA and CDR2 FQGNSA. The CDR3 runs 15 residues. CDR3 residues: CASSFGDYNTDTQYF. In DNA, the CDR3 is TGTGCCAGCAGCTTTGGGGACTACAACACAGATACGCAGTATTTT.

The rearrangement uses TRBV19 and TRBJ2-7, with 8 bases that match TRBD1. CDR3 size: 13 residues. The V gene's germline CDR1 is LNHDA and CDR2 SQIVND (reference sequence). Trimming cost V 4 bases and J 6 bases; bases outside gene matches: 5. The CDR3 nucleotides read TGTGCCAGTAGTACGGACAGGGCTAGCGAGCAGTACTTC. This gives the protein CASSTDRASEQYF.

The chain employs TRBV4-3 and TRBJ1-6; TRBD1 matches 8 bases. Germline assignment: CDR1 LGHNA and CDR2 YSLEER. The CDR3 spans 14 residues. The V and J ends lost 4 bases and 6 bases, in that order; junction bases with no gene match: 2. CDR3 amino acids: CASSRQGLNSPLHF. The CDR3 nucleotides are TGCGCCAGCAGCCGACAGGGGCTTAATTCACCCCTCCACTTT.

This chain links TRBV11-2 with TRBJ2-2; the D is unclear. CDR3 length equals 15 residues. Germline V gene sequence: CDR1 SGHAT, CDR2 FQNNGV. The ends were cut back, 2 bases at V and 2 bases at J, with 9 bases in the middle. Here the CDR3 DNA reads TGTGCCAGCAGCTTAACCTCCCTAAACACCGGGGAGCTGTTTTTT. Its translation: CASSLTSLNTGELFF.

The chain has TRBV5-4 and TRBJ2-1; 9 nucleotides align to TRBD2. This CDR3 comprises 18 residues. Germline-derived CDR1 and CDR2 are SGHNT and YYREEE (reference sequence). Trimming cost V 0 bases and J 1 base; bases outside gene matches: 8. The chain's CDR3 is CASSLALLAGVSYNEQFF. The CDR3 bases are TGTGCCAGCAGCTTGGCCCTCTTAGCGGGAGTTTCCTACAATGAGCAGTTCTTC.

The CDR3 nucleotides read TGTGCCAGCAGCGTAGAGACTAGCCGGGTGCAGTACTTC. This codes for CASSVETSRVQYF. The chain employs TRBV9 and TRBJ2-7; TRBD2 agrees at 7 bases. Trimming cost V 0 bases and J 9 bases; bases outside gene matches: 6. Germline V gene data show CDR1 as SGDLS and CDR2 as YYNGEE. The CDR3 loop spans 13 amino acids.

There are a few counts of this clone. The rearrangement links TRBV21-1 to TRBJ2-7; TRBD2 is the table's D call, not checked against the DNA. TRBV21-1 is a listed pseudogene. The CDR3 is 15 residues long. As DNA, the CDR3 is TGTGCCAGCAGCAAAGCCCAGGAGGACGGGAGCGAGCAGTACTTC. Its protein product is CASSKAQEDGSEQYF.

The chain uses TRBV19 and TRBJ2-5; D call uncertain. Germline V gene sequence: CDR1 LNHDA, CDR2 SQIVND (reference sequence). The CDR3 runs to 13 residues. Trimming cost V 4 bases and J 2 bases, with 8 bases left between them. CDR3: CASSTYGQETQYF. The CDR3 nucleotides are TGTGCCAGTAGTACCTACGGTCAAGAGACCCAGTACTTC.

The rearrangement uses TRBV4-3 and TRBJ2-5, with 10 bases aligning to TRBD2. This CDR3 is built from 18 residues. Germline trimming cut 4 bases from V and 1 base from J; bases unmatched to any gene: 12. Germline values: CDR1 LGHNA, CDR2 YSLEER. CDR3 bases: TGCGCCAGCAGCCTATCACCCCGGTCTAGCGGGGGCCAAGAGACCCAGTACTTC. Translating it yields CASSLSPRSSGGQETQYF.

This sequence joins TRBV5-4 and TRBJ1-5; 8 nucleotides match TRBD1. The CDR3 has 17 residues. Germline CDR1 reads SGHNT; CDR2 reads YYREEE (reference sequence). V lost 4 bases, J lost 8 bases, and 17 bases stayed unmatched. CDR3 residues: CASSLGDPGGPEKPQHF. CDR3 sequence (DNA): TGTGCCAGCAGCCTAGGGGACCCAGGGGGCCCTGAAAAGCCCCAGCATTTT.

The chain has TRBV5-1 and TRBJ2-1, with a possible D match to TRBD2 (5 bases). The CDR3 totals 13 residues. V was trimmed by 0 bases and J by 5 bases, leaving 6 bases between them. Germline values: CDR1 SGHRS, CDR2 YFSETQ. The CDR3 spells CASSLAGNNEQFF. The CDR3 region has the DNA TGCGCCAGCAGCTTGGCGGGAAACAATGAGCAGTTCTTC.

The chain joins TRBV6-5 to TRBJ1-5; unclear D gene. The length of the CDR3 is 11 residues. Trimming shortened V by 9 bases and J by 4 bases, and 7 bases separated the two germline ends. The germline gives CDR1 MNHEY, CDR2 SVGAGI. The CDR3 loop reads CASVENQPQHF. The CDR3 region has the DNA TGTGCCAGTGTTGAGAATCAGCCCCAGCATTTT.

The chain couples TRBV29-1 to TRBJ1-1; the D is unclear. The V gene lost 1 base and the J gene lost 0 bases, with 3 bases spanning the gap. This CDR3 is 12 amino acids long. CDR1 and CDR2 from the germline V gene are SQVTM and ANQGSEA. The CDR3 here is CSVEAVNTEAFF. CDR3 DNA: TGCAGCGTTGAAGCAGTGAACACTGAAGCTTTCTTT. The variable domain in full, with the rest retrieved from reference TRBV29-1 and TRBJ1-1, is SAVISQKPSRDICQRGTSLTIQCQVDSQVTMMFWYRQQPGQSLTLIATANQGSEATYESGFVIDKFPISRPNLTFSTLTVSNMSPEDSSIYLCSVEAVNTEAFFGQGTRLTVV.

This rearrangement joins TRBV4-1 to TRBJ1-6; D gene unclear. This CDR3 contains 14 residues. The V end lost 4 bases, the J end lost 4 bases, and 8 bases lay between the germline ends. Germline CDR1 reads MGHRA; CDR2 reads YSYEKL. CDR3 nucleotide sequence: TGCGCCAGCAGCCGAGGTGGTTATAATTCACCCCTCCACTTT. Protein product: CASSRGGYNSPLHF.

Details on this clone: The same CDR3 also results from other DNA sequences found in this sample. The chain recombines TRBV5-1 with TRBJ2-3, with D possibly being TRBD2 (6 bases). The V gene lost 4 bases and the J gene lost 1 base, with 7 bases spanning the gap. This CDR3 is 13 amino acids long. Germline loops: CDR1 SGHRS, CDR2 YFSETQ. CDR3 in amino acids: CASSPGGTDTQYF. CDR3 DNA sequence: TGCGCCAGCAGCCCGGGGGGCACAGATACGCAGTATTTT. The variable domain in full, with the rest retrieved from reference TRBV5-1 and TRBJ2-3, is KAGVTQTPRYLIKTRGQQVTLSCSPISGHRSVSWYQQTPGQGLQFLFEYFSETQRNKGNFPGRFSGRQFSNSRSEMNVSTLELGDSALYLCASSPGGTDTQYFGPGTRLTVL.

This clone appeared once. This chain joins TRBV4-3 and TRBJ2-1, with TRBD2 matching 10 bases. Trimming took 1 base from V and 8 from J; bases not matched to a gene: 8. The germline V gene encodes CDR1 LGHNA and CDR2 YSLEER. The CDR3 loop spans 16 amino acids. The CDR3 DNA sequence: TGCGCCAGCAGCCAAGGATCTAGCGGGAGAGCAGATGAGCAGTTCTTC. Protein product: CASSQGSSGRADEQFF.

The chain links TRBV2 to TRBJ2-7, with D maybe TRBD1 (8 bases). V was cut by 6 bases and J by 3 bases, with 15 bases left in between. The CDR3 sequence is 14 residues long. Germline CDR1 is SNHLY and CDR2 is FYNNEI. The CDR3 bases are TGTGCCAGCAGCTGGACAGGGACTAACTACGAGCAGTACTTC. Amino acid sequence: CASSWTGTNYEQYF.

Only a few counts were recorded for this clone. The chain uses TRBV28 and TRBJ1-5; D not resolved. The CDR3 is 13 amino acids. CDR1 and CDR2 from the germline V gene are MDHEN and SYDVKM. V shed 3 bases and J shed 7 bases, with 10 bases lying between them. This CDR3 is CASSFESGQPQHF. CDR3 nucleotides: TGTGCCAGCAGTTTTGAAAGCGGCCAGCCCCAGCATTTT.

V gene TRBV12-3 or TRBV12-4 combines with J gene TRBJ2-7; the match to TRBD1 covers 7 bases. The CDR3 runs to 12 residues. V was clipped by 9 bases and J by 1 base; unmatched bases: 3. CDR3 sequence reads: CASTGASYEQYF. The CDR3 DNA reads TGTGCCAGTACAGGGGCTTCCTACGAGCAGTACTTC.

The genes are TRBV3-1 (or the pseudogene TRBV3-2) and TRBJ2-7, with 7 positions matching TRBD1. This CDR3 has 15 amino acids. Per the germline V gene, CDR1 is LGHDT and CDR2 is YNNKEL (reference sequence). The ends lost 1 base at V and 1 base at J; junction bases unmatched: 4. DNA for the CDR3: TGTGCCAGCAGCCAAGCCGCGACAGGGTCCTACGAGCAGTACTTC. This gives the protein CASSQAATGSYEQYF.

V and J are TRBV2 and TRBJ2-7; D remains unclear. V lost 6 bases to trimming and J lost 0 bases, with 12 bases between them. The CDR3 is 14 residues long. Germline V CDR1 and CDR2: SNHLY, FYNNEI. CDR3 sequence reads: CASRGSSSSYEQYF. In nucleotides, the CDR3 is TGTGCCAGCAGGGGCAGCAGCAGCTCCTACGAGCAGTACTTC.

The chain joins TRBV4-1 to TRBJ2-2; 11 nucleotides align to TRBD2. The germline CDR1 and CDR2 sequences are MGHRA and YSYEKL. Unmatched junction bases numbered 8, after V lost 4 bases and J lost 4 bases. This CDR3 is 17 amino acids long. CDR3 bases: TGCGCCAGCAGCCGGGAGGGACTAGCGGAGACCACCGGGGAGCTGTTTTTT. It is translated as CASSREGLAETTGELFF.

The J gene is TRBJ2-5, the V gene TRBV11-3; tentative D call: TRBD1 (6 bases). This CDR3 contains 14 residues. CDR1 and CDR2 from the germline V gene are SGHNT and YENEEA. V lost 6 bases, J lost 3 bases, and 14 bases lay in between. Here the CDR3 DNA reads TGTGCCAGCAGATATCATGGACAGAAAGAGACCCAGTACTTC. Encoded protein: CASRYHGQKETQYF.

The rearrangement joins TRBV6-5 to TRBJ1-3; 7 bases are a match to TRBD1. This CDR3 comprises 14 residues. Germline V CDR1 and CDR2: MNHEY, SVGAGI. V was pared by 6 bases and J by 4 bases, with 6 bases of the junction left unmatched. CDR3 coding DNA: TGTGCCAGCAGACAGACAGGGCGCGGAAACACCATATATTTT. Its translation is CASRQTGRGNTIYF.

The chain has TRBV19 and TRBJ1-5, with no clear D. The CDR3 contains 12 residues. V gave up 4 bases and J gave up 7 bases, with 8 bases separating them. CDR1 and CDR2 from the germline V gene are LNHDA and SQIVND (reference sequence). In nucleotides, the CDR3 is TGTGCCAGTAGTAGCGGATTCCAGCCCCAGCATTTT. Translated, it gives CASSSGFQPQHF.

In its sample, this clone was seen a few times. This rearrangement joins TRBV12-5 to TRBJ1-4; possible D gene TRBD1, 6 bases. Trimming left V 4 bases short and J 8 bases short, with 17 bases between. The CDR3 length is 15 residues. The germline gives CDR1 LGHNT, CDR2 FRNRAP. In DNA form, the CDR3 reads TGTGCTAGTGGTTACCCCGGGGGGCGAGGAGAAAAACTGTTTTTT. It yields the protein CASGYPGGRGEKLFF. Looking up the rest from reference TRBV12-5 and TRBJ1-4 gives the full variable domain: DARVTQTPRHKVTEMGQEVTMRCQPILGHNTVFWYRQTMMQGLELLAYFRNRAPLDDSGMPKDRFSAEMPDATLATLKIQPSEPRDSAVYFCASGYPGGRGEKLFFGSGTQLSVL.

V gene TRBV4-1 combines with J gene TRBJ2-5; TRBD1 aligns across 10 bases. Germline trimming cut 4 bases from V and 3 bases from J; bases unmatched to any gene: 5. CDR1 MGHRA and CDR2 YSYEKL come from the germline V gene. The CDR3 runs to 15 residues. In nucleotides, the CDR3 is TGCGCCAGCAGCCCGAGGGGGACAGGGGAAGAGACCCAGTACTTC. Residues: CASSPRGTGEETQYF.

This clone was found a few times. Additional DNA sequences in this sample encode the identical CDR3. V usage is TRBV18 and J usage is TRBJ1-5; D is unclear. Trimming pared 3 bases from V and 2 bases from J, leaving 5 bases between. The CDR3 has 13 residues. The germline gives CDR1 KGHSH, CDR2 LQKENI. CDR3 region: CASSPAGNQPQHF. The CDR3 DNA sequence: TGTGCCAGCTCACCCGCAGGCAATCAGCCCCAGCATTTT.

This chain connects TRBV7-2 to TRBJ2-5, with TRBD1 as a possible D gene (6 bases). The germline CDR1 and CDR2 sequences are SGHTA and FQGNSA. This CDR3 contains 13 residues. V was shortened by 3 bases and J by 4 bases, with 9 bases between the two germline ends. The CDR3 sequence: CASSFQGTETQYF. The CDR3 bases are TGTGCCAGCAGCTTTCAGGGGACAGAGACCCAGTACTTC.

The chain employs TRBV29-1 and TRBJ2-7, with a tentative D call TRBD1 (6 bases). CDR1 is SQVTM and CDR2 is ANQGSEA in the germline V gene. The CDR3 length is 14 residues. V lost 7 bases, J lost 0 bases, and 16 bases lay in between. The CDR3 here is CSGTRGDNSYEQYF. In DNA, the CDR3 is TGCAGCGGGACGCGAGGGGACAACTCCTACGAGCAGTACTTC.

This chain joins TRBV30 and TRBJ2-7; TRBD1 aligns across 9 bases. V gave up 4 bases and J gave up 9 bases; unmatched junction bases: 7. The V gene's germline CDR1 is GTSNPN and CDR2 SVGIG (reference sequence). The CDR3 runs to 12 residues. CDR3 region: CAWNRQGDAQYF. As DNA, the CDR3 is TGTGCCTGGAACCGACAGGGGGATGCGCAGTACTTC. Full variable domain (rest looked up from reference TRBV30 and TRBJ2-7): SQTIHQWPATLVQPVGSPLSLECTVEGTSNPNLYWYRQAAGRGLQLLFYSVGIGQISSEVPQNLSASRPQDRQFILSSKKLLLSDSGFYLCAWNRQGDAQYFGPGTRLTVT.

A single count supports this clone. The rearrangement uses TRBV18 and TRBJ2-1; no definite D call. The germline gives CDR1 KGHSH, CDR2 LQKENI. Between the trimmed V and J ends, which lost 2 bases and 8 bases, there was a span of 7 bases. The CDR3 extends over 12 amino acids. CDR3 amino acids: CASSPSGDEQFF. DNA of the CDR3: TGTGCCAGCTCACCATCCGGTGATGAGCAGTTCTTC.